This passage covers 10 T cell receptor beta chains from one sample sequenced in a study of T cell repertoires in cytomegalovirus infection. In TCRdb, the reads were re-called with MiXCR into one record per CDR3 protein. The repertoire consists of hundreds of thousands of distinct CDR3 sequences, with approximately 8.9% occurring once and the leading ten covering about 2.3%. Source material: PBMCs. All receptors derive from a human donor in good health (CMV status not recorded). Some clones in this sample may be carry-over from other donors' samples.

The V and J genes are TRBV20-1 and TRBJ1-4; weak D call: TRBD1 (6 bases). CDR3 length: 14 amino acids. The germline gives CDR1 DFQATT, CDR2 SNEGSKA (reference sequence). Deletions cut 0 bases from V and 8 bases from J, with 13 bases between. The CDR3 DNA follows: TGCAGTGCTAGAGATCTACAGGGTGGGGAAAAACTGTTTTTT. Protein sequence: CSARDLQGGEKLFF.

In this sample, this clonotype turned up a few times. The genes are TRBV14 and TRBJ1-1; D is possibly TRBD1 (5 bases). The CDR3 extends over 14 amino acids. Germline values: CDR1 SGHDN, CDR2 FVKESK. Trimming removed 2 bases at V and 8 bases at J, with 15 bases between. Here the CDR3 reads CASSQNQGSLEAFF. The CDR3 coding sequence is TGTGCCAGCAGCCAAAATCAGGGCTCTCTGGAAGCTTTCTTT.

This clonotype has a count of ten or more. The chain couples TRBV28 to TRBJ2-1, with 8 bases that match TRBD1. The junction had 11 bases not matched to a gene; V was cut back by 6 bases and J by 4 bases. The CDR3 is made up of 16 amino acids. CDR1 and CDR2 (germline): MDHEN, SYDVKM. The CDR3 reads CASSSPTGGPYNEQFF. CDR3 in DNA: TGTGCCAGCAGCTCCCCCACAGGGGGTCCTTACAATGAGCAGTTCTTC.

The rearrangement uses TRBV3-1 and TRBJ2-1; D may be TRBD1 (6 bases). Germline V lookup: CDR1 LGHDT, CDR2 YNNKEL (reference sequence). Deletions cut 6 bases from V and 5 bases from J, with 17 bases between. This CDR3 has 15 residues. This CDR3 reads CASSGAGAVHNEQFF. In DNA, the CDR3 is TGTGCCAGCAGTGGCGCAGGGGCGGTCCACAATGAGCAGTTCTTC.

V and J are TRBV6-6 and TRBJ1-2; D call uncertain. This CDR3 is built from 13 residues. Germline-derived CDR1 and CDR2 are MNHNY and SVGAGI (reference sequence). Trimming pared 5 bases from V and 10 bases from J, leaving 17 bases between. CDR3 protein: CASSVGSEGDYTF. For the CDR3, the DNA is TGTGCCAGCAGTGTCGGAAGCGAGGGCGACTACACCTTC.

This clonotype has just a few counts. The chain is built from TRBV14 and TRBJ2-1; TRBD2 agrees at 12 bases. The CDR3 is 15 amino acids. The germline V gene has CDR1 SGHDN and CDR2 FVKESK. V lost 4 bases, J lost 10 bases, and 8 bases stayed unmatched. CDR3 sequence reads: CASSLGLAGSREQFF. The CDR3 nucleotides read TGTGCCAGCAGCCTCGGACTAGCGGGGTCGCGGGAGCAGTTCTTC.

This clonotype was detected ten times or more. Written as DNA, the CDR3 is TGCAGCGTTACCATCGGGACAGGTGTCTACGAGCAGTACTTC. This gives the protein CSVTIGTGVYEQYF. J is TRBJ2-7 and V is TRBV29-1; 8 nucleotides align to TRBD1. The J segment lost 3 bases and the V segment lost 5 bases, leaving 9 bases of the junction unmatched. Germline lookup yields CDR1 SQVTM and CDR2 ANQGSEA. The CDR3 spans 14 residues.

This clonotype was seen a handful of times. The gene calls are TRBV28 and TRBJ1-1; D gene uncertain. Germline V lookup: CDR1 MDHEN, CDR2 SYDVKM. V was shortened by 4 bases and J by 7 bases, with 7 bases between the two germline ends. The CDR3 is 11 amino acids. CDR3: CASSSEYEAFF. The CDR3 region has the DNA TGTGCCAGCAGTTCCGAGTATGAAGCTTTCTTT.

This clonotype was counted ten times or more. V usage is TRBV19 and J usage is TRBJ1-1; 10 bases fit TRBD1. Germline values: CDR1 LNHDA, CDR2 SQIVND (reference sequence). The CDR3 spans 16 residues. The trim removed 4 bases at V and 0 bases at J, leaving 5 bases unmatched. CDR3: CASSTGQGDMNTEAFF. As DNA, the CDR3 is TGTGCCAGTAGTACAGGACAGGGGGACATGAACACTGAAGCTTTCTTT.

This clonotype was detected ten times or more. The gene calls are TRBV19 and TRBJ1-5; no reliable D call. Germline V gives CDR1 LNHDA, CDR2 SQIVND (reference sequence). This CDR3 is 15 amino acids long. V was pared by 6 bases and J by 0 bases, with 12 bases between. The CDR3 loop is CASRIGSYSNQPQHF. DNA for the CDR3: TGTGCCAGTAGAATCGGTAGTTATAGCAATCAGCCCCAGCATTTT.